This TCR beta chain was retrieved from a study of T cells after yellow fever vaccination. Study-level background: The fractions with low cell numbers were processed using SMART-Seq v4 Ultra Low Input.

MiXCR was run by TCRdb on the 5' RACE reads, yielding one entry per CDR3 protein. Here the sample spans hundreds of thousands of distinct CDR3 sequences, around 4.9% being singletons. Sequences were derived from CD4+ T cells sorted from PBMCs, sampled on the day of the yellow fever booster vaccination. This clonotype originated in a man aged 18 to 30 who received the YFV17D yellow fever vaccine.

The CDR3 nucleotides are TGCAGCGCCGTCAACAGGAACCTTAAGGCTGGCTACACCTTC. Protein sequence: CSAVNRNLKAGYTF. This sequence joins TRBV29-1 and TRBJ1-2; TRBD1 might be the D (5 bases). Germline CDR1 SQVTM, CDR2 ANQGSEA. Trimming pared 7 bases from V and 7 bases from J, leaving 22 bases between. The CDR3 totals 14 residues. The whole variable domain, remainder taken from reference TRBV29-1 and TRBJ1-2, is SAVISQKPSRDICQRGTSLTIQCQVDSQVTMMFWYRQQPGQSLTLIATANQGSEATYESGFVIDKFPISRPNLTFSTLTVSNMSPEDSSIYLCSAVNRNLKAGYTFGSGTRLTVV.